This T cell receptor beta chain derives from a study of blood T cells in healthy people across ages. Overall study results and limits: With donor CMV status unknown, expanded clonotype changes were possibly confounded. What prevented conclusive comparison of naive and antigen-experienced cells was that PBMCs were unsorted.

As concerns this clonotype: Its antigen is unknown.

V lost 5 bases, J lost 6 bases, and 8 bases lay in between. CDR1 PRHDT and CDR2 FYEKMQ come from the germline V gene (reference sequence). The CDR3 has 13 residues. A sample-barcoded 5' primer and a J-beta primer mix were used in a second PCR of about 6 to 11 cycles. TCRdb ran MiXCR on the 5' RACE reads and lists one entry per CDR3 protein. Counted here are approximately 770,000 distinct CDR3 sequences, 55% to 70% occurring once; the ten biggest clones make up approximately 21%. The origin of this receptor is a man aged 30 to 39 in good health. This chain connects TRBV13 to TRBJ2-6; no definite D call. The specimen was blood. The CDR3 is CASSPREANVLTF. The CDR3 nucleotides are TGTGCCAGCAGCCCCCGCGAGGCCAACGTCCTGACTTTC.